This entry describes one T cell receptor (beta chain). V lost 3 bases and J lost 5; bases outside the gene matches: 9. CDR3 length: 16 amino acids. Per the germline V gene, CDR1 is MNHEY and CDR2 is SMNVEV (reference sequence). This sample was included in a study of blood T cell repertoires in COVID-19. Authors' methods: Scientists estimated how many nucleated cells there were by amplifying reference gene primers. Data came from immunoSEQ multiplex PCR; TCRdb stores just in-frame clones and leaves some out. V and J calls and clone size are copied from that table; D and trimming were computed from the DNA. The sample records over 85,000 clones, under 85% being singletons.

This receptor was obtained from a woman aged 70-85 years with acute or convalescent COVID-19. The chain is built from TRBV27 and TRBJ2-1; 8 nucleotides agree with TRBD2. Sample: peripheral blood. The DNA for the CDR3 is TGTGCCAGCAGTTTTGATGGGCGGGGGGCTCACAATGAGCAGTTCTTC. Amino acid sequence: CASSFDGRGAHNEQFF.